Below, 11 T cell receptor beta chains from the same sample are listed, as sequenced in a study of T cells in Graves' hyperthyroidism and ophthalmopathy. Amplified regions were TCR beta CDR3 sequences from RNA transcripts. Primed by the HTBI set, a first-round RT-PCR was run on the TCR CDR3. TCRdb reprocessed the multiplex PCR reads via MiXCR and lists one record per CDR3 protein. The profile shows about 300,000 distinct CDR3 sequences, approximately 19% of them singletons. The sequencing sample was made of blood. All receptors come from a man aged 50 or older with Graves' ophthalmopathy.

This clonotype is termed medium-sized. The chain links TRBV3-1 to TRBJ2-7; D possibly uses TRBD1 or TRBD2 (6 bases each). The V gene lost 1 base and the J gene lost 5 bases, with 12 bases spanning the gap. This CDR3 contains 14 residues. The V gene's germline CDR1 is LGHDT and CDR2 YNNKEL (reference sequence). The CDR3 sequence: CASSQGGAGNEQYF. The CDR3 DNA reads TGTGCCAGCAGCCAAGGGGGGGCGGGGAACGAGCAGTACTTC.

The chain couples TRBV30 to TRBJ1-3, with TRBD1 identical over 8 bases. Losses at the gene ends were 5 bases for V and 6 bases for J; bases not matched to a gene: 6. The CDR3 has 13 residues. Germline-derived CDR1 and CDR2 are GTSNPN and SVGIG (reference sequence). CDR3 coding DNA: TGTGCCTGGGGACAGGGTGGAGCAAACACCATATATTTT. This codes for CAWGQGGANTIYF.

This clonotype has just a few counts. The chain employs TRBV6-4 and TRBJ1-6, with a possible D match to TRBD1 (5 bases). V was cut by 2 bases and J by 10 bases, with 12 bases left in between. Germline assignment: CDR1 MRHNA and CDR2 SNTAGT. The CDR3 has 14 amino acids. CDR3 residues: CASSDTGAASPLHF. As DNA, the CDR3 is TGTGCCAGCAGTGACACCGGGGCCGCATCACCCCTCCACTTT.

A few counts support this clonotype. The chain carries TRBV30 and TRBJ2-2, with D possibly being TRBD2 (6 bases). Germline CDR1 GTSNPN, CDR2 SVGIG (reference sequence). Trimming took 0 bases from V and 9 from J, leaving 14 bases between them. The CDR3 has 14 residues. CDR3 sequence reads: CAWSVGGTNRELFF. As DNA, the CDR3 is TGTGCCTGGAGTGTAGGAGGGACCAACCGGGAGCTGTTTTTT.

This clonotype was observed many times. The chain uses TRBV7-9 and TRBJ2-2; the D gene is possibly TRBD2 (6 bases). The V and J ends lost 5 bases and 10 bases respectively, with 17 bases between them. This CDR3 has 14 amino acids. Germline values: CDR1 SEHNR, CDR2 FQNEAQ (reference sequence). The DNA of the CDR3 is TGTGCCAGCAGCGTATCCCGGGAGCTAGTGGAGCTGTTTTTT. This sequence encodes CASSVSRELVELFF.

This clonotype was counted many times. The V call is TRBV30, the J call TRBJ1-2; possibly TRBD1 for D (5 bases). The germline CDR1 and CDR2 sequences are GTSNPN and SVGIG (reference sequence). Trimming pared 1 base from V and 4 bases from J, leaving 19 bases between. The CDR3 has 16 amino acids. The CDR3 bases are TGTGCCTGGAGTGGAGAGGCAGGGAAACATTTCTATGGCTACACCTTC. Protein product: CAWSGEAGKHFYGYTF. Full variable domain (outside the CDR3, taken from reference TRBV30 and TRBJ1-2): SQTIHQWPATLVQPVGSPLSLECTVEGTSNPNLYWYRQAAGRGLQLLFYSVGIGQISSEVPQNLSASRPQDRQFILSSKKLLLSDSGFYLCAWSGEAGKHFYGYTFGSGTRLTVV.

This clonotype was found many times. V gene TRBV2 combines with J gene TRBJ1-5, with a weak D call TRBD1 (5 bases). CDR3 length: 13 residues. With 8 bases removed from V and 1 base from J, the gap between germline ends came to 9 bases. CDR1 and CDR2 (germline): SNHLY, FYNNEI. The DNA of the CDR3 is TGTGCCAGCCGGGGGGAAAGCAATCAGCCCCAGCATTTT. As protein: CASRGESNQPQHF.

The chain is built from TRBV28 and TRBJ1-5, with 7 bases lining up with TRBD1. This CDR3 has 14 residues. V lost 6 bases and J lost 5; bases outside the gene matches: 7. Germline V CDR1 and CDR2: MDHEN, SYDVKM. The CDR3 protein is CASSIDREDQPQHF. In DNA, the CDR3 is TGTGCCAGCAGCATCGACAGGGAAGATCAGCCCCAGCATTTT.

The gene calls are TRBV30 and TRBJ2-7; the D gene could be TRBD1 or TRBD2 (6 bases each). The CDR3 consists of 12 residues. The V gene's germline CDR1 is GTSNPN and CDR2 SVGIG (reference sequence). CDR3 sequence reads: CAVSGGGYEQYF. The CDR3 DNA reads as TGTGCTGTTAGTGGAGGGGGCTACGAGCAGTACTTC.

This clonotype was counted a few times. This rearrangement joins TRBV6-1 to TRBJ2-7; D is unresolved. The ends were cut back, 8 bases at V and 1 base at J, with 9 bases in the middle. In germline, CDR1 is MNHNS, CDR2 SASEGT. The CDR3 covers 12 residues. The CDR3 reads CASRYRSYEQYF. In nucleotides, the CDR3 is TGTGCCAGCCGCTATAGATCCTACGAGCAGTACTTC.

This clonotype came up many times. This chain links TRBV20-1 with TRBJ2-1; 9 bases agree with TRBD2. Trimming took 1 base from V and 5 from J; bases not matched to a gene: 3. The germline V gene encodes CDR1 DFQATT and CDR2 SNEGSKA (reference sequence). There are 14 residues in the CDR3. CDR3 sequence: CSARGGRGNNEQFF. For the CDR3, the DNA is TGCAGTGCTAGAGGCGGGAGGGGAAACAATGAGCAGTTCTTC.